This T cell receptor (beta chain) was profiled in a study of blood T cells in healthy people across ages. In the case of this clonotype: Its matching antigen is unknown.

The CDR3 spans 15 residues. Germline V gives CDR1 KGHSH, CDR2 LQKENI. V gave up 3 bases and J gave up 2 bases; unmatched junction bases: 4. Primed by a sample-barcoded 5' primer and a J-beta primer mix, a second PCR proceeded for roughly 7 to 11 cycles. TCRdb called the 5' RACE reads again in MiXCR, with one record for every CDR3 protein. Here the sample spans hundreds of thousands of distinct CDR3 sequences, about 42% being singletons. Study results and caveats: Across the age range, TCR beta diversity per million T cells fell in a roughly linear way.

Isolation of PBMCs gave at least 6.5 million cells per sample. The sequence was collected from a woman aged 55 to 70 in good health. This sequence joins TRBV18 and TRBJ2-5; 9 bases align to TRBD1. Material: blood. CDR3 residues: CASSPMDRGQETQYF. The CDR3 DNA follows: TGTGCCAGCTCACCTATGGACAGGGGTCAAGAGACCCAGTACTTC.